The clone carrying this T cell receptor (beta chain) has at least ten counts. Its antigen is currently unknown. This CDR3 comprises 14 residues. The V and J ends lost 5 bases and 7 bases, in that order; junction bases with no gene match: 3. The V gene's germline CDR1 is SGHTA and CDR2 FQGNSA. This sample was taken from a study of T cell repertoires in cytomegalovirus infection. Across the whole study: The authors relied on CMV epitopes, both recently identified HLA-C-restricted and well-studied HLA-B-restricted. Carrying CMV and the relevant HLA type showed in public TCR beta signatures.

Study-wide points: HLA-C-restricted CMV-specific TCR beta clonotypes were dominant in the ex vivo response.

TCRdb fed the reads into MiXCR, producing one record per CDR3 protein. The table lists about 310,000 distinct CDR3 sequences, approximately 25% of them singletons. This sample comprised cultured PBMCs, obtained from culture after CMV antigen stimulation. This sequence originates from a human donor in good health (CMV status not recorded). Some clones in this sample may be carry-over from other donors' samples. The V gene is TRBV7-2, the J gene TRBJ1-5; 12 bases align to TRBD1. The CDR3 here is CASSLGQGAQPQHF. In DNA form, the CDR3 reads TGTGCCAGCAGCCTGGGACAGGGGGCCCAGCCCCAGCATTTT.